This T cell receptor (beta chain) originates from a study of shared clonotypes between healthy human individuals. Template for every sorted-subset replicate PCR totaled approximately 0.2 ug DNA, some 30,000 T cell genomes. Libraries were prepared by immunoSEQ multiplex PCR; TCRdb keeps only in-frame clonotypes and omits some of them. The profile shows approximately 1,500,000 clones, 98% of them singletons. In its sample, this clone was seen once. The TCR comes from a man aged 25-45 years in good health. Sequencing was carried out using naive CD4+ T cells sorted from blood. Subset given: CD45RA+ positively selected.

CDR3 region: CASSLLGTKTYEQYF. CDR3 DNA: TGCGCCAGCAGCTTGCTAGGGACAAAGACCTACGAGCAGTACTTC. The rearrangement joins TRBV5-1 to TRBJ2-7; D is perhaps TRBD1 (6 bases). Germline CDR1 SGHRS, CDR2 YFSETQ. Trimming took 1 base from V and 2 from J, leaving 13 bases between them. The length of the CDR3 is 15 residues.